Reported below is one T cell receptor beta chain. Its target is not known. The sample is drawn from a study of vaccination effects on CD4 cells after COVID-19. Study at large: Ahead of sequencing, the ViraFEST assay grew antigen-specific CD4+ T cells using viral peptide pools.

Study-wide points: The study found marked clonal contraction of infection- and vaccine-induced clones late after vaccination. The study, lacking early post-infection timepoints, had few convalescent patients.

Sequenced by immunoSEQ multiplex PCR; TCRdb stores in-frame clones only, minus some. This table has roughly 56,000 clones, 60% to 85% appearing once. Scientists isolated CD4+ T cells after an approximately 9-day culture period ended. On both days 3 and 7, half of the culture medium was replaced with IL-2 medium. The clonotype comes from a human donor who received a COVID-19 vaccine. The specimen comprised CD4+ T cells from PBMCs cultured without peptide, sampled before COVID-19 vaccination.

The CDR3 DNA is TGTGCCAGCAGGGGATCGGGCAATTCACCCCTCCACTTT. Protein: CASRGSGNSPLHF. The chain carries TRBV2 and TRBJ1-6, with D uncertain. The CDR3 is 13 residues long. Germline lookup yields CDR1 SNHLY and CDR2 FYNNEI. V lost 6 bases to trimming and J lost 7 bases, with 10 bases between them.